This TCR beta chain is drawn from a study of T cell responses to AZD1222 COVID-19 vaccine. Study-wide findings and caveats: At 160-218 and 743-854, vaccine-associated CD4 TCRs were dominant, and they spanned spike. Nearly half of spike-specific TCRs reportedly go after variant regions that carry no mutations. In a largely white British group with more females than males, clonal diversity was possibly underestimated.

CDR1 and CDR2 (germline): SGHDT, YYEEEE. The V gene lost 0 bases and the J gene lost 1 base, with 12 bases spanning the gap. CDR3 length equals 16 residues. To note about this clone: The antigen remains unidentified.

Sequenced by immunoSEQ multiplex PCR; TCRdb stores in-frame clones only, minus some. Of approximately 150,000 clones listed, 80% to 95% are singletons. The V call is TRBV5-6, the J call TRBJ2-3; D perhaps matches TRBD2 (6 bases). The sequence was obtained from an adult in good health. The material sequenced was peripheral blood, taken on day 0 of AZD1222 vaccination. Written as DNA, the CDR3 is TGTGCCAGCAGCTTGGGAGCGGGCGGCGGCACAGATACGCAGTATTTT. This gives the protein CASSLGAGGGTDTQYF.